A selection of T cell receptor beta chains follows, all from one sample in a study of T cells in Graves' hyperthyroidism and ophthalmopathy. TCRdb reanalysed the multiplex PCR reads using MiXCR and keeps one entry per CDR3 protein. The sample includes around 610,000 distinct CDR3 sequences, about 15% seen only once; the top ten take about 3.9%. Sequences were obtained from blood. Receptors were obtained from a woman aged 40 to 50 with Graves' ophthalmopathy. Both conserved end residues are part of each CDR3. The order of the fields is J gene, V gene, D gene, CDR3 length, clone size, CDR3 DNA, CDR3 protein. D genes are given only for firm matches. Clone size, where shown, is once, few, many, or a class for clones that have expanded.

TRBJ1-1,TRBV28,.,12,many,TGTGCCAGCAGTTTAGATGGGACTGAAGCTTTCTTT,CASSLDGTEAFF
TRBJ1-1,TRBV19,.,14,.,TGTGCCAGTACCCCCGGTCGATTTGGATTGAAAGCTTTCTTT,CASTPGRFGLKAFF
TRBJ2-7,TRBV28,.,16,many,TGTGCCAGCAGTTTGGTTCAGACGATTCCGTATATAGAGCAGTACTTC,CASSLVQTIPYIEQYF
TRBJ2-5,TRBV7-2,.,14,many,TGTGCCAGCAGCCTTCTCGGACAAGCTGGGACCCAGTACTTC,CASSLLGQAGTQYF
TRBJ2-7,TRBV20-1,TRBD2,14,many,TGCAGTGCTAGGGCACTAGCGGGATCGCATGAGCAGTACTTC,CSARALAGSHEQYF
TRBJ1-1,TRBV10-3,.,16,many,TGTGCCATCAGTGATGGTTCCACAGGGACTTACACTGAAGCTTTCTTT,CAISDGSTGTYTEAFF
TRBJ2-7,TRBV7-2,TRBD2,16,many,TGTGCCAGCAGCCTACTAGCGGGAGAAGGCTCCTACGAGCAGTACTTC,CASSLLAGEGSYEQYF
TRBJ1-1,TRBV5-1,.,13,many,TGCGCCAGCAGCTTCATGGGGTATACTGAAGCTTTCTTT,CASSFMGYTEAFF
TRBJ1-3,TRBV5-1,TRBD1,16,.,TGCGCCAGCAGCTCCACAGGGGCGAGCTCTGGAAACACCATATATTTT,CASSSTGASSGNTIYF
TRBJ1-3,TRBV6-1,.,12,many,TGTGCCAGCAGTGGGCCTGGAAACACCATATATTTT,CASSGPGNTIYF
TRBJ1-2,TRBV27,.,13,many,TGTGCCAGCAGTTTTACCAGGGATCAGGGCTACACCTTC,CASSFTRDQGYTF
TRBJ2-5,TRBV28,TRBD2,14,many,TGTGCCAGCAGTTGGGAACTAGCGGTTGAGACCCAGTACTTC,CASSWELAVETQYF
TRBJ2-7,TRBV28,.,14,many,TGTGCCAGCAGTTTAGCAGGGATGGTTGGGGAGCAGTACTTC,CASSLAGMVGEQYF
TRBJ1-1,TRBV27,.,13,many,TGTGCCAGCAGACATACAGGGTATGCGGAAGCTTTCTTT,CASRHTGYAEAFF
TRBJ2-1,TRBV6-1,.,12,few,TGTGCCAGCAGCCAGTGGGGGACTGAGCAGTTCTTC,CASSQWGTEQFF
TRBJ1-1,TRBV25-1,.,14,many,TGTGCCAGCAGTGAATACAGGGCGAACACTGAAGCTTTCTTT,CASSEYRANTEAFF
TRBJ2-7,TRBV2,.,13,many,TGTGCCAGCAGTGGAGAAATCCGCTACGAGCAGTGCTTC,CASSGEIRYEQCF
TRBJ2-7,TRBV7-9,.,15,many,TGTGCCAGCAGCCCGGCGGTGGGTCGGCTCTACGAGCAGTACTTC,CASSPAVGRLYEQYF
TRBJ2-5,TRBV28,TRBD1,14,many,TGTGCCAGCATGCCGGGACAGGTCCAAGAGACCCAGTACTTC,CASMPGQVQETQYF
TRBJ2-6,TRBV18,.,14,many,TGTGCCAGCTCACCACCCTCTGGGGCCAACGTCCTGACTTTC,CASSPPSGANVLTF
TRBJ1-2,TRBV6-1,TRBD1,13,.,TGTGCCAGCATCAGACAGGGACTACGAGGCTACACCTTC,CASIRQGLRGYTF
TRBJ1-1,TRBV20-1,TRBD1,14,.,TGCAGTGCTGGGGGTTTCAGGGGGCCGCTGAGCGCTTTCTTT,CSAGGFRGPLSAFF
TRBJ1-5,TRBV6-5,.,15,few,TGTGCCAGCAGCTACTCCGTAGGGAGCAATCAGCCCCAGCATTTT,CASSYSVGSNQPQHF
TRBJ2-7,TRBV10-3,.,14,many,TGTGCCATCAGTTATACCGGCACCTCCTACGAGCAGTACTTC,CAISYTGTSYEQYF
TRBJ1-1,TRBV28,TRBD1,13,few,TGTGCCGGCAGCCTCGACAGGGGCACTGAAGCTTTCTTT,CAGSLDRGTEAFF
TRBJ2-1,TRBV28,.,15,.,TGTGCCAGCAGTCCCCCAGGAGGCTCCTACAATGAGCAGTTCTTC,CASSPPGGSYNEQFF
TRBJ1-2,TRBV12-3/TRBV12-4,.,16,many,TGTGCCAGCAGTTCGGGACATAACCTAGCTAACTATGGCTACACCTTC,CASSSGHNLANYGYTF
TRBJ2-6,TRBV6-2/TRBV6-3,TRBD2,18,many,TGTGCCAGCACCCGAGCGGGAGAGGGATTCTTTGGGGCCAACGTCCTGACTTTC,CASTRAGEGFFGANVLTF
TRBJ2-7,TRBV4-1,.,17,few,TGCGCCAGCAGCCAAGAGGGCGGGGGACAGGCGGCCTACGAGCAGTACTTC,CASSQEGGGQAAYEQYF
TRBJ2-7,TRBV20-1,TRBD2,15,few,TGCAGTGCTAATAGCGGGACGTCCGACCTTTACGAGCAGTACTTC,CSANSGTSDLYEQYF
TRBJ1-1,TRBV29-1,.,11,many,TGCAGCGTTCCCGAGAACACTGAAGCTTTCTTT,CSVPENTEAFF
TRBJ2-2,TRBV28,.,14,many,TGTGCCAGCAGATCGGGACAGAACACCGGGGAGCTGTTTTTT,CASRSGQNTGELFF
TRBJ1-1,TRBV30,.,15,.,TGTGCCTGGAGTGTATTCGGGGGCATGAACACTGAAGCTTTCTTT,CAWSVFGGMNTEAFF
TRBJ1-3,TRBV2,.,16,many,TGTGCCAAAGGGAGGGGGGGGCCCGGCTCTGGAAACACCATATATTTT,CAKGRGGPGSGNTIYF
TRBJ1-5,TRBV9,.,13,many,TGTGCCAGCAGCGGAGAGAACAGGGAGCCCCAGCATTTT,CASSGENREPQHF
TRBJ2-7,TRBV7-9,.,13,.,TGTGCCAGCAGCCCAGCCGGGGCCGGGGAGCAGTACTTC,CASSPAGAGEQYF
TRBJ2-5,TRBV28,.,14,many,TGTGCCAGCAGTTTGTGGACCTACCAAGAGACCCAGTACTTC,CASSLWTYQETQYF
TRBJ2-4,TRBV29-1,TRBD2,11,many,TGCAGCGTTCCCGGGGGGGACATTCAGTACTTC,CSVPGGDIQYF
TRBJ1-1,TRBV28,.,15,many,TGTGCCAGCAGTCCGTCGATGCGCCTGAACACTGAAGCTTTCTTT,CASSPSMRLNTEAFF
TRBJ2-2,TRBV30,.,13,few,TGTGCCTGGAGTGGGACGAACACCGGGGAGCTGTTTTTT,CAWSGTNTGELFF
TRBJ1-1,TRBV4-1,.,17,many,TGCGCCAGCAGCCCGGGGGGGTTCGTTACTATGAACACTGAAGCTTTCTTT,CASSPGGFVTMNTEAFF
TRBJ1-1,TRBV25-1,.,15,many,TGTGCCAGCAGTGAATCTTTGGGGGCTACCCAGGGCGCTTTCTTT,CASSESLGATQGAFF
TRBJ2-7,TRBV2,.,13,many,TGTGCCAGCAGTCTGGAGGCGATCTACGAGCAGTACTTC,CASSLEAIYEQYF
TRBJ1-6,TRBV2,TRBD1,14,many,TGTGCCAGCAAAGGGACAGGGAAGGGTTCACCCCTCCACTTT,CASKGTGKGSPLHF
TRBJ2-7,TRBV29-1,TRBD1,11,many,TGCAGCGTTGAACAGGGGGTCGAGCAGTACTTC,CSVEQGVEQYF
TRBJ1-1,TRBV5-6,.,16,.,TGTGCCAGCAGCCCGTGGCTGGGCACCCTGAACACTGAAGCTTTCTTT,CASSPWLGTLNTEAFF
TRBJ2-5,TRBV7-9,TRBD2,12,many,TGTGCCTGGGCCGACGGGAGGGGGACCCAGTACTTC,CAWADGRGTQYF
TRBJ1-6,TRBV2,TRBD1,14,many,TGTGCCAGCAGCCCCAGACAGGGAAGATCACCCCTCCACTTT,CASSPRQGRSPLHF